The 14 T cell receptor beta chains below were found in one sample sequenced in a study of a mutant IDH1 vaccine in newly diagnosed glioma. The table came from immunoSEQ multiplex PCR; TCRdb's copy has only in-frame clones and leaves some out. Here the sample spans roughly 30,000 clones, more than 75% being singletons. Documented time point: week 23, last vaccination. One vaccine dose held 300 ug of mutant IDH1 20-mer peptide and came with topical imiquimod. No antigens are known for them. The sample was PBMCs, taken from a glioma patient whose treatment included an IDH1 peptide vaccine. The source is a man aged 35 to 55 with glioma.

The chain combines TRBV6-5 with TRBJ1-2, with 8 bases aligning to TRBD1. This CDR3 comprises 16 residues. V shed 2 bases and J 4 bases; nucleotides not matched to a gene: 9. CDR1 and CDR2 from the germline V gene are MNHEY and SVGAGI. This CDR3 is CASSYVGTGLTYGYTF. Here the CDR3 DNA reads TGTGCCAGCAGTTACGTTGGGACAGGTCTTACCTATGGCTACACCTTC.

The genes are TRBV6-5 and TRBJ1-3, with D possibly being TRBD1 (5 bases). Germline loops: CDR1 MNHEY, CDR2 SVGAGI. The CDR3 spans 16 residues. V gave up 2 bases and J gave up 2 bases, with 13 bases separating them. The CDR3 DNA reads as TGTGCCAGCAGTTACGGGGGAGGGGTAGCTGGAAACACCATATATTTT. Its translation is CASSYGGGVAGNTIYF.

The V and J genes are TRBV11-2 and TRBJ1-2; D call uncertain. In germline, CDR1 is SGHAT, CDR2 FQNNGV. The CDR3 spans 13 residues. V dropped 3 bases and J dropped 5 bases, with 10 bases sitting between them. DNA for the CDR3: TGTGCCAGCAGCTTGCGGGATGTTTATGGCTACACCTTC. It encodes CASSLRDVYGYTF.

The chain combines TRBV18 with TRBJ2-7; perhaps TRBD2 as D (5 bases). The V gene's germline CDR1 is KGHSH and CDR2 LQKENI. The CDR3 contains 14 residues. Trimming removed 1 base at V and 0 bases at J, with 7 bases between. CDR3 in DNA: TGTGCCAGCTCACCACGGAGGAGCTCCTACGAGCAGTACTTC. Protein sequence: CASSPRRSSYEQYF.

The rearrangement links TRBV7-9 to TRBJ1-2, with a tentative D call TRBD1 (6 bases). The ends were cut back, 0 bases at V and 8 bases at J, with 16 bases in the middle. The length of the CDR3 is 15 residues. Germline V gene sequence: CDR1 SEHNR, CDR2 FQNEAQ (reference sequence). CDR3 loop: CASSLAAPSQGGYTF. CDR3 DNA: TGTGCCAGCAGCTTAGCGGCGCCTTCTCAGGGGGGCTACACCTTC.

The chain couples TRBV4-3 to TRBJ2-5, with D perhaps assigned TRBD1 or TRBD2 (6 bases each). The V end was cut by 4 bases, the J end by 5 bases, with 14 bases between. The V gene's germline CDR1 is LGHNA and CDR2 YSLEER. This CDR3 comprises 14 residues. CDR3 DNA: TGCGCCAGCAGCCCACGAGGGGGGATGGAGACCCAGTACTTC. Translated, it gives CASSPRGGMETQYF.

The chain employs TRBV18 and TRBJ2-1; TRBD1 or TRBD2 may be the D gene (5 bases each). Trimming shortened V by 6 bases and J by 7 bases, and 16 bases separated the two germline ends. Germline CDR1 KGHSH, CDR2 LQKENI. This CDR3 contains 14 residues. In DNA, the CDR3 is TGTGCCAGCTCCCCGGGGCAATGGGGGAATGAGCAGTTCTTC. It is translated as CASSPGQWGNEQFF.

V usage is TRBV28 and J usage is TRBJ2-2; tentatively, D is TRBD2 (5 bases). V was clipped by 3 bases and J by 5 bases, with 16 bases between them. Germline assignment: CDR1 MDHEN and CDR2 SYDVKM. The CDR3 spans 16 residues. The CDR3 spells CASSFPEAGRTGELFF. The CDR3, as DNA: TGTGCCAGCAGTTTTCCGGAGGCAGGTCGAACCGGGGAGCTGTTTTTT.

A few counts support this clone. V is TRBV28 and J is TRBJ2-3; D gene uncertain. CDR3 length: 15 amino acids. Trimming removed 8 bases from V and 0 bases from J, with 15 bases in between. The V gene's germline CDR1 is MDHEN and CDR2 SYDVKM. The CDR3 is CASRPTDFSTDTQYF. CDR3 in DNA: TGTGCCAGCCGCCCTACAGATTTTAGCACAGATACGCAGTATTTT.

This clone was detected only once. J is TRBJ1-1 and V is TRBV11-2; no clear D. The germline V gene encodes CDR1 SGHAT and CDR2 FQNNGV. The V end was cut by 1 base, the J end by 4 bases, with 10 bases between. The CDR3 loop spans 14 amino acids. DNA for the CDR3: TGTGCCAGCAGCTTAGGGAGGGCTAGCACTGAAGCTTTCTTT. Translating it yields CASSLGRASTEAFF. Using reference TRBV11-2 and TRBJ1-1 for the parts outside the CDR3, the full variable domain is EAGVAQSPRYKIIEKRQSVAFWCNPISGHATLYWYQQILGQGPKLLIQFQNNGVVDDSQLPKDRFSAERLKGVDSTLKIQPAKLEDSAVYLCASSLGRASTEAFFGQGTRLTVV.

The V call is TRBV6-5, the J call TRBJ1-1; 8 bases line up with TRBD1. With 7 bases clipped from V and 11 bases from J, the junction kept 12 bases outside the gene matches. The CDR3 has 13 residues. Per germline, CDR1 MNHEY and CDR2 SVGAGI. CDR3 protein: CASTWTGRASAFF. The CDR3 region has the DNA TGTGCCAGCACCTGGACAGGGCGGGCATCGGCTTTCTTT.

The gene calls are TRBV28 and TRBJ1-2; 12 bases align to TRBD1. Germline CDR1 and CDR2: MDHEN and SYDVKM. V lost 7 bases and J lost 8; bases outside the gene matches: 14. This CDR3 contains 16 residues. CDR3: CASKNQGDRGLWGYTF. CDR3 DNA: TGTGCCAGCAAAAATCAAGGGGACAGGGGGCTCTGGGGCTACACCTTC.

Only one count was recorded for this clone. The chain couples TRBV18 to TRBJ2-1, with D uncertain. The CDR3 runs 13 residues. Germline CDR1 and CDR2: KGHSH and LQKENI. Trimming took 3 bases from V and 0 from J, leaving 3 bases between them. The CDR3 is CASSPFSYNEQFF. The CDR3, as DNA: TGTGCCAGCTCACCGTTCTCCTACAATGAGCAGTTCTTC. The full variable domain, completed using reference TRBV18 and TRBJ2-1, is NAGVMQNPRHLVRRRGQEARLRCSPMKGHSHVYWYRQLPEEGLKFMVYLQKENIIDESGMPKERFSAEFPKEGPSILRIQQVVRGDSAAYFCASSPFSYNEQFFGPGTRLTVL.

This clone is termed medium-sized (0.01 to 0.1%). The V gene is TRBV30, the J gene TRBJ1-5, with no clear D. Germline V CDR1 and CDR2: GTSNPN, SVGIG (reference sequence). V lost 3 bases to trimming and J lost 3 bases, with 21 bases between them. This CDR3 has 17 residues. CDR3 in DNA: TGTGCCTGGAGCCCCGGCCCGAGAACGTCCCCCAATCAGCCCCAGCATTTT. Its translation: CAWSPGPRTSPNQPQHF.